This entry lists 22 T cell receptor beta chains sequenced from one sample in a study of shared clonotypes between healthy human individuals. Sequencing was performed with immunoSEQ multiplex PCR; in TCRdb, only in-frame clones are kept and a portion is missing. The table lists approximately 2.5 million clones, more than 90% of them singletons. The material sequenced was naive CD4+ T cells sorted from blood. Described subset: CD45RA+ positively selected. The receptor source for this set is a man younger than 35 in good health.

The chain is built from TRBV6-1 and TRBJ2-7, with D hard to call. The CDR3 totals 15 residues. The germline V gene encodes CDR1 MNHNS and CDR2 SASEGT. Trimming pared 4 bases from V and 1 base from J, leaving 14 bases between. In DNA, the CDR3 is TGTGCCAGCAGTGTGACGGATAAAGTTTCCTACGAGCAGTACTTC. Its translation: CASSVTDKVSYEQYF.

For this clone: Other DNA sequences in this sample translate to the same CDR3. CDR3 nucleotide sequence: TGTGCCAGCAGTTCCCAGGGGCAGCCCCAGCATTTT. It specifies CASSSQGQPQHF. The gene calls are TRBV27 and TRBJ1-5, with TRBD1 as a possible D gene (6 bases). The V gene's germline CDR1 is MNHEY and CDR2 SMNVEV (reference sequence). This CDR3 region has 12 residues. Between the trimmed V and J ends, which lost 4 bases and 7 bases, there was a span of 8 bases.

CDR3 sequence reads: CASGLVPFDRGFVGNQPQHF. CDR3 sequence (DNA): TGTGCTAGTGGTTTGGTACCCTTTGACAGGGGATTTGTAGGCAATCAGCCCCAGCATTTT. The chain employs TRBV12-5 and TRBJ1-5; 8 bases are shared with TRBD1. Germline V gene data show CDR1 as LGHNT and CDR2 as FRNRAP. V lost 0 bases, J lost 2 bases, and 15 bases stayed unmatched. The CDR3 runs to 20 residues.

This chain uses TRBV9 with TRBJ2-7, with TRBD1 as a possible D gene (6 bases). The CDR3 extends over 15 amino acids. The V gene's germline CDR1 is SGDLS and CDR2 YYNGEE. V lost 0 bases, J lost 7 bases, and 17 bases lay in between. CDR3 sequence (DNA): TGTGCCAGCAGCGTAGCTACCAAGGGGGTTGCGGAGCAGTACTTC. This gives the protein CASSVATKGVAEQYF.

V usage is TRBV2 and J usage is TRBJ1-6; 9 nucleotides match TRBD1. The CDR3 is 13 residues long. V shed 10 bases and J 7 bases; nucleotides not matched to a gene: 5. CDR1 is SNHLY and CDR2 is FYNNEI in the germline V gene. The CDR3 region has the DNA TGTGCCACTAGACAGGGGGAGAATTCACCCCTCCACTTT. Protein: CATRQGENSPLHF.

The rearrangement joins TRBV5-4 to TRBJ2-6, with 8 bases fitting TRBD2. Germline V gene sequence: CDR1 SGHNT, CDR2 YYREEE (reference sequence). The CDR3 is 15 amino acids. Trimming at V came to 3 bases and at J to 2 bases, leaving 1 base not matched to a gene. CDR3 residues: CASSSGGAGANVLTF. The CDR3 DNA reads TGTGCCAGCAGCTCCGGGGGGGCTGGGGCCAACGTCCTGACTTTC.

The chain is built from TRBV6-1 and TRBJ1-5, with 10 bases fitting TRBD1. Germline loops: CDR1 MNHNS, CDR2 SASEGT. V lost 7 bases, J lost 4 bases, and 4 bases stayed unmatched. This CDR3 is 14 amino acids long. CDR3 nucleotides: TGTGCCAGCACAGGACAGGGGGAAAATCAGCCCCAGCATTTT. It codes for CASTGQGENQPQHF.

The J gene is TRBJ2-7, the V gene TRBV13; D gene ambiguous. Germline loops: CDR1 PRHDT, CDR2 FYEKMQ (reference sequence). The CDR3 contains 13 residues. V was shortened by 5 bases and J by 1 base, with 9 bases between the two germline ends. The CDR3 coding sequence is TGTGCCAGCAGCCCCACAGTTTCCTACGAGCAGTACTTC. Its protein is CASSPTVSYEQYF.

The chain employs TRBV5-5 and TRBJ1-1; a weak D match, TRBD1 (5 bases). CDR3 length: 14 amino acids. V was clipped by 2 bases and J by 5 bases, with 13 bases between them. Germline-derived CDR1 and CDR2 are SGHKS and YYEKEE (reference sequence). CDR3: CASSFSARETEAFF. The CDR3 bases are TGTGCCAGCAGCTTTTCCGCCAGGGAAACTGAAGCTTTCTTT.

This clone has a handful of counts. V usage is TRBV2 and J usage is TRBJ1-5, with unresolved D. The germline V and J ends were trimmed by 4 bases and 6 bases, with 13 bases remaining between them. Looked up from germline, CDR1 is SNHLY and CDR2 is FYNNEI. CDR3 length equals 14 residues. The CDR3 protein is CASSAGMPGQPQHF. CDR3 coding DNA: TGTGCCAGCAGTGCCGGAATGCCGGGTCAGCCCCAGCATTTT.

The chain carries TRBV2 and TRBJ1-5; 10 nucleotides line up with TRBD1. CDR3 length: 15 amino acids. Germline CDR1 and CDR2: SNHLY and FYNNEI. V shed 6 bases and J 7 bases; nucleotides not matched to a gene: 9. CDR3 region: CASSSGTGVNQPQHF. CDR3 nucleotide sequence: TGTGCCAGCAGCTCCGGGACAGGGGTTAACCAGCCCCAGCATTTT.

The J gene is TRBJ1-6, the V gene TRBV7-2; D is ambiguous. V was cut by 2 bases and J by 6 bases, with 5 bases left in between. The CDR3 length is 13 residues. The germline gives CDR1 SGHTA, CDR2 FQGNSA. This CDR3 is CASSLLGNSPLHF. Written as DNA, the CDR3 is TGTGCCAGCAGCTTATTGGGTAATTCACCCCTCCACTTT.

The chain links TRBV6-4 to TRBJ1-2; possible D gene TRBD1, 6 bases. The V gene's germline CDR1 is MRHNA and CDR2 SNTAGT. The CDR3 spans 15 residues. V was cut by 11 bases and J by 4 bases, with 23 bases left in between. The CDR3 here is CAASPGPGGGYGYTF. The CDR3 bases are TGTGCCGCGTCTCCGGGGCCCGGAGGGGGCTATGGCTACACCTTC.

The rearrangement links TRBV27 to TRBJ2-3, with 11 bases matching TRBD2. In germline, CDR1 is MNHEY, CDR2 SMNVEV (reference sequence). The CDR3 length is 17 residues. V was pared by 5 bases and J by 4 bases, with 11 bases of the junction left unmatched. The CDR3 sequence is CASSRAQLAGVPDTQYF. CDR3 DNA: TGTGCCAGCAGTCGGGCCCAACTAGCGGGAGTCCCAGATACGCAGTATTTT.

This rearrangement joins TRBV7-9 to TRBJ1-1; D gene ambiguous. This CDR3 contains 15 residues. Germline V gene sequence: CDR1 SEHNR, CDR2 FQNEAQ (reference sequence). V lost 6 bases and J lost 4, with 18 bases in between. The DNA for the CDR3 is TGTGCCAGCAGACCTCTCGACACCTCCAGCACTGAAGCTTTCTTT. Translation gives CASRPLDTSSTEAFF.

The chain recombines TRBV4-3 with TRBJ1-5, with TRBD1 identical over 8 bases. V shed 0 bases and J 7 bases; nucleotides not matched to a gene: 8. The CDR3 has 16 amino acids. Per germline, CDR1 LGHNA and CDR2 YSLEER. The CDR3 loop is CASSQDRTGFGQPQHF. CDR3 coding DNA: TGCGCCAGCAGCCAAGATCGGACAGGGTTTGGGCAGCCCCAGCATTTT.

The chain couples TRBV5-1 to TRBJ2-7; no reliable D call. The CDR3 loop spans 12 amino acids. The V gene lost 2 bases and the J gene lost 6 bases, with 9 bases spanning the gap. Germline V gives CDR1 SGHRS, CDR2 YFSETQ. CDR3 loop: CASSLGWTEQYF. CDR3 sequence (DNA): TGCGCCAGCAGCTTAGGGTGGACCGAGCAGTACTTC.

This clone has only a few counts. The chain couples TRBV10-2 to TRBJ1-6; D possibly corresponds to TRBD1 (6 bases). This CDR3 is built from 14 residues. Trimming removed 10 bases from V and 8 bases from J, with 18 bases in between. CDR1 is WSHSY, CDR2 SAAADI, per germline. The CDR3 protein is CATGQSKRDSPLHF. CDR3 bases: TGCGCCACCGGACAGTCGAAGCGGGATTCACCCCTCCACTTT.

The gene calls are TRBV29-1 and TRBJ2-2, with D uncertain. V lost 5 bases and J lost 1, with 17 bases in between. This CDR3 spans 16 amino acids. The germline gives CDR1 SQVTM, CDR2 ANQGSEA. CDR3 residues: CSVILPRRENTGELFF. The CDR3, as DNA: TGCAGCGTTATACTGCCGCGGAGAGAGAACACCGGGGAGCTGTTTTTT.

This chain connects TRBV4-3 to TRBJ1-6; 9 positions match TRBD1. CDR3 length: 16 amino acids. Losses at the gene ends were 1 base for V and 8 bases for J; bases not matched to a gene: 6. Germline V gene lookup returns CDR1 LGHNA and CDR2 YSLEER. As DNA, the CDR3 is TGCGCCAGCAGCCAAGCTGCCGGGACAGGGTATTCACCCCTCCACTTT. Translation: CASSQAAGTGYSPLHF.

The V call is TRBV9, the J call TRBJ1-3, with 7 bases that match TRBD1. J gave up 0 bases and V 5 bases, and 8 bases lay outside the gene matches. CDR1 is SGDLS and CDR2 is YYNGEE in the germline V gene. CDR3 length: 16 residues. Here the CDR3 DNA reads TGTGCCAGCAGTATACTTGACAGGGCCTCTGGAAACACCATATATTTT. Protein sequence: CASSILDRASGNTIYF.

The CDR3 DNA sequence: TGTGCCAGCAGCGACGGGAGAGCGGCTCAAGAGACCCAGTACTTC. The encoded protein is CASSDGRAAQETQYF. The chain employs TRBV11-3 and TRBJ2-5, with a tentative D call TRBD2 (6 bases). V lost 5 bases, J lost 2 bases, and 15 bases lay in between. This CDR3 region has 15 residues. The germline gives CDR1 SGHNT, CDR2 YENEEA.